Shown below are 11 T cell receptor beta chains from a single sample sequenced in a study of T cell responses to AZD1222 COVID-19 vaccine. The repertoire was sequenced with immunoSEQ multiplex PCR; TCRdb's copy has only in-frame clones and lacks some. Here the sample spans roughly 150,000 clones, roughly 92% being singletons. Specimen: peripheral blood, collected on day 0 of AZD1222 vaccination. The receptors derive from an adult in good health.

The chain joins TRBV6-5 to TRBJ1-1; D might be TRBD1 (6 bases). The CDR3 has 16 residues. Germline V gene sequence: CDR1 MNHEY, CDR2 SVGAGI. With 4 bases removed from V and 1 base from J, the gap between germline ends came to 16 bases. The CDR3 nucleotides read TGTGCCAGCAGTTCAGAGGACAGCCTTTCGAACACTGAAGCTTTCTTT. Translation gives CASSSEDSLSNTEAFF.

This chain uses TRBV5-4 with TRBJ2-7; the D is unclear. Trimming took off 5 bases at V and 0 bases at J, with 12 bases between the two ends. CDR1 and CDR2 (germline): SGHNT, YYREEE (reference sequence). The CDR3 extends over 14 amino acids. CDR3 DNA: TGTGCCAGCAGAGATGAGACGGTCTCCTACGAGCAGTACTTC. This translates into CASRDETVSYEQYF.

The rearrangement joins TRBV7-2 to TRBJ2-1; D remains ambiguous. This CDR3 contains 13 residues. Germline V gene data show CDR1 as SGHTA and CDR2 as FQGNSA. The ends were cut back, 2 bases at V and 7 bases at J, with 9 bases in the middle. The CDR3 sequence is CASSLIYRNEQFF. CDR3 coding DNA: TGTGCCAGCAGCTTAATCTATAGGAATGAGCAGTTCTTC.

This clone occurred once. The chain couples TRBV5-1 to TRBJ2-3; 12 bases map to TRBD2. The germline CDR1 and CDR2 sequences are SGHRS and YFSETQ. The CDR3 has 15 amino acids. Unmatched junction bases numbered 5, after V lost 4 bases and J lost 5 bases. CDR3 nucleotides: TGCGCCAGCAGCGAGTTGGGACTAGCGGGAGATACGCAGTATTTT. Its protein product is CASSELGLAGDTQYF.

V is TRBV6-5 and J is TRBJ1-1; D call uncertain. This CDR3 is 11 amino acids long. CDR1 is MNHEY, CDR2 SVGAGI, per germline. Trimming cost V 5 bases and J 7 bases, with 8 bases left between them. This CDR3 is CASSPDYEAFF. For the CDR3, the DNA is TGTGCCAGCAGTCCCGATTATGAAGCTTTCTTT.

V and J are TRBV6-5 and TRBJ1-1; D not resolved. V was pared by 5 bases and J by 5 bases, with 9 bases between. The germline CDR1 and CDR2 sequences are MNHEY and SVGAGI. CDR3 length equals 12 residues. CDR3 nucleotides: TGTGCCAGCAGTCGGTCCGGGACTGAAGCTTTCTTT. Protein sequence: CASSRSGTEAFF.

The rearrangement links TRBV6-1 to TRBJ1-1; 10 nucleotides line up with TRBD1. Germline CDR1 is MNHNS and CDR2 is SASEGT. The junction had 9 bases not matched to a gene; V was cut back by 3 bases and J by 5 bases. The CDR3 is 16 residues long. CDR3 protein: CASSDDDRGLATEAFF. The DNA of the CDR3 is TGTGCCAGCAGTGATGACGACAGGGGGCTCGCGACTGAAGCTTTCTTT.

The chain carries TRBV18 and TRBJ1-2, with 7 bases fitting TRBD1. V gave up 3 bases and J gave up 5 bases; unmatched junction bases: 9. Germline loops: CDR1 KGHSH, CDR2 LQKENI. The CDR3 is 15 amino acids. CDR3: CASSPLDRSEYGYTF. CDR3 bases: TGTGCCAGCTCACCTCTGGACAGGTCGGAGTATGGCTACACCTTC.

The gene calls are TRBV9 and TRBJ2-5; 7 bases map to TRBD2. Unmatched junction bases numbered 6, after V lost 3 bases and J lost 1 base. This CDR3 has 15 amino acids. Germline V gives CDR1 SGDLS, CDR2 YYNGEE. The DNA of the CDR3 is TGTGCCAGCAGCGCCGGACTAGGGGTCCAAGAGACCCAGTACTTC. Translation: CASSAGLGVQETQYF.

This chain links TRBV5-5 with TRBJ1-1; tentative D call: TRBD1 (5 bases). Trimming took off 5 bases at V and 5 bases at J, with 13 bases between the two ends. The CDR3 sequence is 13 residues long. Germline V gene sequence: CDR1 SGHKS, CDR2 YYEKEE (reference sequence). CDR3 coding DNA: TGTGCCAGCAGGGGGACGGGGGGAACTGAAGCTTTCTTT. It translates to CASRGTGGTEAFF.

This chain links TRBV4-1 with TRBJ2-7; 9 bases fit TRBD2. After removal of 5 bases from V and 5 bases from J, the junction contained 13 bases not matched to a gene. The CDR3 spans 16 residues. CDR1 and CDR2 from the germline V gene are MGHRA and YSYEKL. The CDR3 region has the DNA TGCGCCAGCAGCGCCCCGGCTCTAGCGGGAAGCGACGAGCAGTACTTC. Its protein product is CASSAPALAGSDEQYF.